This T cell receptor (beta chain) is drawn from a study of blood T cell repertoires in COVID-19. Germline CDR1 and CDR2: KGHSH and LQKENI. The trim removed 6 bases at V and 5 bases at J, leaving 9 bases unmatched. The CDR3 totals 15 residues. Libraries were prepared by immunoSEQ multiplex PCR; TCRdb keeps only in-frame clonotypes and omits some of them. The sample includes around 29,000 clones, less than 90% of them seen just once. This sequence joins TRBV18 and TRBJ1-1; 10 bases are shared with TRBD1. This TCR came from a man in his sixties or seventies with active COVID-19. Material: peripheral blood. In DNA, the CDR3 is TGTGCCAGCTCCCTTCTAGGGACAGGGGAGACTGAAGCTTTCTTT. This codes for CASSLLGTGETEAFF. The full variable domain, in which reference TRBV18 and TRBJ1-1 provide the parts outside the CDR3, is NAGVMQNPRHLVRRRGQEARLRCSPMKGHSHVYWYRQLPEEGLKFMVYLQKENIIDESGMPKERFSAEFPKEGPSILRIQQVVRGDSAAYFCASSLLGTGETEAFFGQGTRLTVV.